The rows below give T cell receptor beta chains drawn from one sample of a study of T cells in Graves' hyperthyroidism and ophthalmopathy. A single record per CDR3 protein comes from TCRdb applying MiXCR to the multiplex PCR reads. The table includes approximately 560,000 distinct CDR3 sequences, about a sixth detected once. Sequencing was performed on blood. These receptors were collected from a woman between 25 and 40 years old with Graves' hyperthyroidism. Each CDR3 is given with its conserved first and last residue. A D gene is named only where the DNA matches it firmly.

d_gene	j_gene	v_gene	CDR3aa
.	TRBJ2-3	TRBV24-1	CATETENGDTQYF
.	TRBJ1-2	TRBV12-3/TRBV12-4	CASSEGRLANYGYTF
TRBD1	TRBJ2-7	TRBV12-3/TRBV12-4	CASSLAHAGTGVNEQYF
.	TRBJ2-1	TRBV28	CASSPTEARGFGQFF
.	TRBJ1-1	TRBV12-5	CASAFRNRSQAFF
.	TRBJ1-1	TRBV6-1	CASSTSDRAAFF
TRBD1	TRBJ1-3	TRBV12-5	CASGLVPGTGGIGNTIYF
.	TRBJ1-1	TRBV19	CASRTRGRDTEAFF
TRBD2	TRBJ2-1	TRBV10-3	CAISEPPRLAVHNEQFF
TRBD1	TRBJ2-5	TRBV6-2/TRBV6-3	CASSRGRQETQYF
.	TRBJ2-5	TRBV29-1	CSVRRAGGQETQYF